The present TCR beta chain was sequenced within a study of blood T cell repertoires in COVID-19. Study-wide context: PBMCs, B-cell-depleted T cells, or T cells provided the cDNA or gDNA that made up the material.

The germline V gene has CDR1 SGDLS and CDR2 YYNGEE. The CDR3 extends over 17 amino acids. V shed 4 bases and J 6 bases; nucleotides not matched to a gene: 13. Individuals aged about 18 to 90 years were recruited from some 26 US areas. Cohort allocation depended upon clinical history that participants reported. Per the original data handling: Estimated nucleated cell counts came from reference gene primer amplification. Here immunoSEQ multiplex PCR was the method, and the copy in TCRdb shows in-frame clones only, minus some. V and J calls and clone size are as listed in that table; D and trimming were resolved from the DNA. The data hold approximately 450,000 clones, with nearly 90% observed a single time.

The receptor was isolated from a woman under 30 with acute COVID-19. The sequenced material came from PBMCs or T cells enriched from blood (not recorded which). This sequence joins TRBV9 and TRBJ2-2, with 9 bases that match TRBD1. CDR3 in DNA: TGTGCCAGCAGCTCGCCGGGACAGGGTATTTCGTCCGGGGAGCTGTTTTTT. It codes for CASSSPGQGISSGELFF.